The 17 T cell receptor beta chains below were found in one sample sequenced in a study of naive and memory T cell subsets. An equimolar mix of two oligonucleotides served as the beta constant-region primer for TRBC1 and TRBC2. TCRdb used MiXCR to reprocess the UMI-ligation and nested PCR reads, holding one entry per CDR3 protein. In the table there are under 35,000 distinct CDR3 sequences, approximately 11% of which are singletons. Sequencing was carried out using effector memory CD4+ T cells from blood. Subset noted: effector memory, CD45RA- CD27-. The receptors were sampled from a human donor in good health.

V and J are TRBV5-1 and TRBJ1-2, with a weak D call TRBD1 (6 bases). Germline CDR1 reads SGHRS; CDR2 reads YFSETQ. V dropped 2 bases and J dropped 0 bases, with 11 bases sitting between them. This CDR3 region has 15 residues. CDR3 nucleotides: TGCGCCAGCAGCTTCGGGACAACAGCTAACTATGGCTACACCTTC. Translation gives CASSFGTTANYGYTF.

Here the CDR3 reads CSARGSEGKAFF. The CDR3 bases are TGCAGTGCTAGAGGATCTGAGGGGAAAGCTTTCTTT. This chain connects TRBV20-1 to TRBJ1-1, with D perhaps TRBD1 (5 bases). There are 12 residues in the CDR3. With 1 base removed from V and 9 bases from J, the gap between germline ends came to 12 bases. Germline V gene lookup returns CDR1 DFQATT and CDR2 SNEGSKA (reference sequence).

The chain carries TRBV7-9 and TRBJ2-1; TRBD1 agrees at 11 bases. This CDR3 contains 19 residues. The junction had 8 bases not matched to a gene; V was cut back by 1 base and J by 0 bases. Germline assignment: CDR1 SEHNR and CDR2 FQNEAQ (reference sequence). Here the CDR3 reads CASSLGGGQGASSYNEQFF. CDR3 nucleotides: TGTGCCAGCAGCTTAGGGGGAGGACAGGGGGCCTCCTCCTACAATGAGCAGTTCTTC.

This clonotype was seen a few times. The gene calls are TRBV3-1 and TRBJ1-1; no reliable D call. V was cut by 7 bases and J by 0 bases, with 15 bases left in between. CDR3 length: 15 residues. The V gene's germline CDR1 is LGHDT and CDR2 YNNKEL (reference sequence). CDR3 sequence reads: CASTSAAPMNTEAFF. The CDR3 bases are TGTGCCAGCACTTCGGCGGCTCCTATGAACACTGAAGCTTTCTTT. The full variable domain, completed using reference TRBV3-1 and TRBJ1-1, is DTAVSQTPKYLVTQMGNDKSIKCEQNLGHDTMYWYKQDSKKFLKIMFSYNNKELIINETVPNRFSPKSPDKAHLNLHINSLELGDSAVYFCASTSAAPMNTEAFFGQGTRLTVV.

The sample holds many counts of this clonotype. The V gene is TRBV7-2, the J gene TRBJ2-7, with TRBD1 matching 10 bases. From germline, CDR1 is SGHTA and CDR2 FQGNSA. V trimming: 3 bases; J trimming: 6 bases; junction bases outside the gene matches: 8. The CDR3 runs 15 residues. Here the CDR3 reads CASSFVPRTGGEQYF. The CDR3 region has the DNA TGTGCCAGCAGCTTTGTCCCTCGGACAGGGGGCGAGCAGTACTTC.

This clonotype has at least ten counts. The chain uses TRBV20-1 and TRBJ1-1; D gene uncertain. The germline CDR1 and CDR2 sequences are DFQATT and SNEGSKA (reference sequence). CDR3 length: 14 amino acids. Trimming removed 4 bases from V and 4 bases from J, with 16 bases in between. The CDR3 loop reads CSATHRARSTEAFF. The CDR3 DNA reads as TGCAGTGCTACACATCGTGCCCGCTCCACTGAAGCTTTCTTT.

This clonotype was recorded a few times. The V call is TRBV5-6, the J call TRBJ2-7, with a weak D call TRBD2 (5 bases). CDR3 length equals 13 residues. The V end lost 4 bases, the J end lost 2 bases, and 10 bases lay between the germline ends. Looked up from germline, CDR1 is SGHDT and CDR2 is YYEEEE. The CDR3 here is CASSLRGPYEQYF. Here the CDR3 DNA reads TGTGCCAGCAGCCTCCGCGGGCCCTACGAGCAGTACTTC.

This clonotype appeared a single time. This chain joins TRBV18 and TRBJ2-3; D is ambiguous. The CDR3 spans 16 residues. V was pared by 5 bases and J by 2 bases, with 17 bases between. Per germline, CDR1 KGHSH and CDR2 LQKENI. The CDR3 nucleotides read TGTGCCAGCTCATCTGGGCAAATAGGTCTCACAGATACGCAGTATTTT. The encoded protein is CASSSGQIGLTDTQYF.

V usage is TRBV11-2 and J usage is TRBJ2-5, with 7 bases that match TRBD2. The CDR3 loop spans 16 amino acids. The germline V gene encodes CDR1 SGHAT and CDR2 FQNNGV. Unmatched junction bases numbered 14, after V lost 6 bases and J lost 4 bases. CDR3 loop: CASRGRAGAGGETQYF. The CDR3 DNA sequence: TGTGCCAGCAGAGGGAGGGCTGGGGCCGGAGGAGAGACCCAGTACTTC.

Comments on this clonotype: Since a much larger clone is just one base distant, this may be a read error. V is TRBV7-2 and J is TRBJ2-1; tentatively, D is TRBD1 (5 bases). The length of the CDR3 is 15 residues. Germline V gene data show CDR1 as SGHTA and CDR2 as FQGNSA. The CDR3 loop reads CASSSDSRYHNGQFF. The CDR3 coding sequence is TGTGCCAGCAGCTCTGACAGTCGTTACCACAATGGGCAGTTCTTC. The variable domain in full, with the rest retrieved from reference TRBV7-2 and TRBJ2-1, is GAGVSQSPSNKVTEKGKDVELRCDPISGHTALYWYRQSLGQGLEFLIYFQGNSAPDKSGLPSDRFSAERTGGSVSTLTIQRTQQEDSAVYLCASSSDSRYHNGQFFGPGTRLTVL.

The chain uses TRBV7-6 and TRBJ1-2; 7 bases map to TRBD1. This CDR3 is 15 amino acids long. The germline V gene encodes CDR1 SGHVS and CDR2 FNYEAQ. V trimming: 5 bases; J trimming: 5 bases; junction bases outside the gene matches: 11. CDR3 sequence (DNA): TGTGCCAGCAGCCCGGGCAAACAGGGGCGATATGGCTACACCTTC. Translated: CASSPGKQGRYGYTF.

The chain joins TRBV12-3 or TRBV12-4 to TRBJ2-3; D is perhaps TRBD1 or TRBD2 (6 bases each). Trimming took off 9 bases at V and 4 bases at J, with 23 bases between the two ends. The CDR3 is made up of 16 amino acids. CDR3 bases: TGTGCCAGTGAGATCATTAGCGGACGGGGGCCAGATACGCAGTATTTT. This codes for CASEIISGRGPDTQYF.

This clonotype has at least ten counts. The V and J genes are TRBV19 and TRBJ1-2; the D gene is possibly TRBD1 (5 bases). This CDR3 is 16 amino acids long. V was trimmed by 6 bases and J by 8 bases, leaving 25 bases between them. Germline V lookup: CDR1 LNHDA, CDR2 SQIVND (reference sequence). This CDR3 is CASRDGGKGGDGGYTF. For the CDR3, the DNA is TGTGCCAGTAGGGATGGGGGGAAGGGAGGGGATGGCGGCTACACCTTC.

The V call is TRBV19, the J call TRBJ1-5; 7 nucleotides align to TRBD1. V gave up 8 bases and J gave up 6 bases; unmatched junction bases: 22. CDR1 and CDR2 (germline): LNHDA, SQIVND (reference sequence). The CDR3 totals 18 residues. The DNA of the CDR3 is TGTGCCAGTCGGACCGGGACAGCCTCAAAGGGGTACCGTCAGCCCCAGCATTTT. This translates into CASRTGTASKGYRQPQHF. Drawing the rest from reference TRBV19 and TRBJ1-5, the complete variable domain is DGGITQSPKYLFRKEGQNVTLSCEQNLNHDAMYWYRQDPGQGLRLIYYSQIVNDFQKGDIAEGYSVSREKKESFPLTVTSAQKNPTAFYLCASRTGTASKGYRQPQHFGDGTRLSIL.

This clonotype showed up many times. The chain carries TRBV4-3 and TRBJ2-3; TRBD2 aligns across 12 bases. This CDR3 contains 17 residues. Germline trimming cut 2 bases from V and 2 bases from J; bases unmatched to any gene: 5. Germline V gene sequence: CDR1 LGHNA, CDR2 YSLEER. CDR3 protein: CASSQYTSGGITDTQYF. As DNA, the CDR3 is TGCGCCAGCAGCCAATATACTAGCGGGGGGATCACAGATACGCAGTATTTT.

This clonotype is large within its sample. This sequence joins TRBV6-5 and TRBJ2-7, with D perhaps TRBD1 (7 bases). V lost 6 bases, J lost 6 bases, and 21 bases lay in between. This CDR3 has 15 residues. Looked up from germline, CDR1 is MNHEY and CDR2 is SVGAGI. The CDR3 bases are TGTGCCAGCAGCCTCGGGGGACAGAGGGCCTCCGAGCAGTACTTC. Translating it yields CASSLGGQRASEQYF.

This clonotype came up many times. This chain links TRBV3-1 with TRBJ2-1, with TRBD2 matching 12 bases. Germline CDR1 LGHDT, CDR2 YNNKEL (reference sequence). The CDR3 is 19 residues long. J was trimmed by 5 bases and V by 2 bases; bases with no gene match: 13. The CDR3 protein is CASSQLPGTSGPSNNEQFF. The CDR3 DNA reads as TGTGCCAGCAGCCAACTCCCCGGGACTAGCGGGCCCTCGAACAATGAGCAGTTCTTC.